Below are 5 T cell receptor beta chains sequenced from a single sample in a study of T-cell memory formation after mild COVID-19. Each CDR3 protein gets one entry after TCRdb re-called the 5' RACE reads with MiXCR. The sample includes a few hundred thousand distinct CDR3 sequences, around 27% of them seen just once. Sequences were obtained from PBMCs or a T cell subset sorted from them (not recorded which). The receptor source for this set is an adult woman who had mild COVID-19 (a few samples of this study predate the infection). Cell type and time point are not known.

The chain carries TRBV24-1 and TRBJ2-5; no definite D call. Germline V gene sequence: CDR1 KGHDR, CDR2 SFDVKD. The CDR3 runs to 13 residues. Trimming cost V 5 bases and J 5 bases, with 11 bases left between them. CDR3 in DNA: TGTGCCACCAGTGGCGGCGGTGTGGAGACCCAGTACTTC. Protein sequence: CATSGGGVETQYF.

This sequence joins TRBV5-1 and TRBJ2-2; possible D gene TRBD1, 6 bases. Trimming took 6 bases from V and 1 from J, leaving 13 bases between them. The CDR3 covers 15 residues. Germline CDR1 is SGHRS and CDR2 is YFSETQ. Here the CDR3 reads CASNLQGENTGELFF. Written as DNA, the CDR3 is TGCGCCAGCAACTTACAGGGTGAGAACACCGGGGAGCTGTTTTTT.

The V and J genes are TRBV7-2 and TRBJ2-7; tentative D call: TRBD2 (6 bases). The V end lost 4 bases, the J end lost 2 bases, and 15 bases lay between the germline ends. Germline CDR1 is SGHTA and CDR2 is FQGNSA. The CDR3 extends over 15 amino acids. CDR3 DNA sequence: TGTGCCAGCAGCTGGGCGGGGTCGGGGGCCTACGAGCAGTACTTC. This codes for CASSWAGSGAYEQYF.

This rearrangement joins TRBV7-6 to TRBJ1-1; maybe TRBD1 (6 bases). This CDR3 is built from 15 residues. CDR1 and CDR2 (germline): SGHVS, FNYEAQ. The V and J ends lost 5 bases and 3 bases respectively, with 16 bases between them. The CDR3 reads CASSPPPGEDTEAFF. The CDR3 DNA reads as TGTGCCAGCAGCCCCCCGCCAGGGGAGGACACTGAAGCTTTCTTT.

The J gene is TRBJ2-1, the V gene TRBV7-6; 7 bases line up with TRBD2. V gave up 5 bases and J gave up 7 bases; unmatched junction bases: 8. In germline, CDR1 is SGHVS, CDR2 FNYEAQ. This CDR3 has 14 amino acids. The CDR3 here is CASSVLASRNEQFF. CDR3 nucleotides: TGTGCCAGCAGCGTACTAGCGTCCAGAAATGAGCAGTTCTTC. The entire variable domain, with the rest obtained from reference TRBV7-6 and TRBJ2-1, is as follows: GAGVSQSPRYKVTKRGQDVALRCDPISGHVSLYWYRQALGQGPEFLTYFNYEAQQDKSGLPNDRFSAERPEGSISTLTIQRTEQRDSAMYRCASSVLASRNEQFFGPGTRLTVL.